This is a list of T cell receptor beta chains from one sample in a study of T cell responses to AZD1222 COVID-19 vaccine. Sequencing was performed with immunoSEQ multiplex PCR; in TCRdb, only in-frame clones are kept and a portion is missing. This repertoire shows under 140,000 clones, roughly four fifths found once; its top ten account for about 4.6%. The material was peripheral blood, obtained on day 0 of AZD1222 vaccination. These receptors were collected from an adult in good health. The CDR3 runs from the conserved cysteine through the conserved F or W. A D gene is named only where the DNA matches it firmly. The size field is filled for only some rows; it gives once, few, many or a size class.

D gene	J gene	V gene	clone size	CDR3 protein	CDR3 DNA
TRBD1	TRBJ2-2	TRBV10-2	NA	CASSEDRGWTGELFF	TGCGCCAGCAGTGAGGACAGGGGATGGACCGGGGAGCTGTTTTTT
NA	TRBJ2-5	TRBV14	NA	CASSPTRGSTETQYF	TGTGCCAGCAGCCCGACCAGGGGTTCGACGGAGACCCAGTACTTC
TRBD1	TRBJ2-5	TRBV9	NA	CASSVRQGNQETQYF	TGTGCCAGCAGCGTAAGACAGGGGAACCAAGAGACCCAGTACTTC
NA	TRBJ1-6	TRBV27	NA	CASSLEVSSYNSPLHF	TGTGCCAGCAGTTTAGAAGTTAGCTCCTATAATTCACCCCTCCACTTT
TRBD1	TRBJ1-2	TRBV14	NA	CASSRYGQGSYGYTF	TGTGCCAGCAGCCGTTACGGACAGGGCTCCTATGGCTACACCTTC
NA	TRBJ2-3	TRBV9	NA	CASSPRTDTDTQYF	TGTGCCAGCAGTCCTAGGACAGACACAGATACGCAGTATTTT
TRBD2	TRBJ2-1	TRBV7-2	NA	CASSLGLAGVQNEQFF	TGTGCCAGCAGCTTGGGACTAGCGGGAGTCCAGAATGAGCAGTTCTTC
TRBD1	TRBJ1-5	TRBV24-1	NA	CATSDAGTGPRRQPQHF	TGTGCCACCAGTGACGCCGGGACAGGGCCCCGCCGGCAGCCCCAGCATTTT
TRBD1	TRBJ1-4	TRBV11-2	NA	CASSRDRGNEKLFF	TGTGCCAGCAGCCGGGACAGGGGGAATGAAAAACTGTTTTTT
TRBD1	TRBJ1-3	TRBV5-1	NA	CASSLTPGQGLNTIYF	TGCGCCAGCAGCTTGACCCCGGGACAGGGGCTAAACACCATATATTTT
NA	TRBJ2-3	TRBV5-1	NA	CASTLSSTDTQYF	TGCGCCAGCACCCTCTCTAGCACAGATACGCAGTATTTT
TRBD2	TRBJ2-7	TRBV30	once	CAWSVRGGGLYEQYF	TGTGCCTGGAGTGTACGTGGGGGGGGTCTTTACGAGCAGTACTTC
TRBD2	TRBJ2-3	TRBV18	NA	CASSMTSRSSTDTQYF	TGTGCCAGCTCGATGACTAGCAGATCTAGCACAGATACGCAGTATTTT
NA	TRBJ2-2	TRBV28	NA	CASSLIGTNTGELFF	TGTGCCAGCAGTTTGATCGGGACGAACACCGGGGAGCTGTTTTTT
TRBD2	TRBJ2-3	TRBV19	NA	CASSIASGSTDTQYF	TGTGCCAGTAGTATCGCTAGCGGGAGCACAGATACGCAGTATTTT
NA	TRBJ1-4	TRBV28	NA	CASSPRVEKLFF	TGTGCCAGCAGTCCCCGCGTTGAAAAACTGTTTTTT
NA	TRBJ1-2	TRBV2	NA	CASSESGQANYGYTF	TGTGCCAGCAGTGAATCGGGCCAAGCTAACTATGGCTACACCTTC
NA	TRBJ2-3	TRBV29-1	NA	CSVGRAGGTDTQYF	TGCAGCGTTGGCCGGGCAGGGGGCACAGATACGCAGTATTTT
NA	TRBJ1-5	TRBV10-3	NA	CATSLEYSNQPQHF	TGTGCCACCTCCCTAGAGTATAGCAATCAGCCCCAGCATTTT
NA	TRBJ1-2	TRBV19	NA	CASSLSGGATYGYTF	TGTGCCAGTAGCCTGAGTGGAGGGGCGACCTATGGCTACACCTTC
TRBD2	TRBJ2-1	TRBV6-2/TRBV6-3	NA	CASSSAGGRSEQFF	TGTGCCAGCAGTTCAGCGGGAGGCCGAAGTGAGCAGTTCTTC
NA	TRBJ1-4	TRBV19	NA	CASSTSSGSNEKLFF	TGTGCCAGTAGTACATCCTCGGGATCTAATGAAAAACTGTTTTTT
NA	TRBJ1-2	TRBV11-2	once	CASSSETGWGYTF	TGTGCCAGCAGCTCGGAGACAGGCTGGGGCTACACCTTC
TRBD1	TRBJ1-6	TRBV29-1	NA	CSGGQGRSPLHF	TGCAGCGGCGGACAGGGGCGCTCACCCCTCCACTTT
TRBD2	TRBJ2-5	TRBV7-2	once	CASSLRASGRSPETQYF	TGTGCCAGCAGCTTAAGGGCTAGCGGGAGAAGCCCAGAGACCCAGTACTTC
NA	TRBJ1-3	TRBV24-1	once	CATSDPRSTGNTIYF	TGTGCCACCAGTGATCCTAGATCTACCGGAAACACCATATATTTT
TRBD1	TRBJ1-4	TRBV19	NA	CASNDRGGEKLFF	TGTGCCTCAAACGACAGGGGTGGCGAAAAACTGTTTTTT
NA	TRBJ1-2	TRBV5-1	NA	CASSLQGYGYTF	TGCGCCAGCAGCTTACAGGGCTACGGCTACACCTTC
NA	TRBJ1-5	TRBV19	NA	CASSYHGTQHF	TGTGCCAGTAGTTACCACGGAACCCAGCATTTT
NA	TRBJ2-1	TRBV29-1	NA	CSVEGRTYYNEQFF	TGCAGCGTTGAAGGGCGGACATACTACAATGAGCAGTTCTTC
NA	TRBJ1-5	TRBV5-1	few	CASSFEGGQPQHF	TGCGCCAGCAGCTTTGAGGGGGGTCAGCCCCAGCATTTT
TRBD2	TRBJ2-2	TRBV5-1	NA	CASSLAGVNTGELFF	TGCGCCAGCAGCCTAGCGGGGGTGAACACCGGGGAGCTGTTTTTT
TRBD1	TRBJ2-7	TRBV19	NA	CASSILGQGGYEQYF	TGTGCCAGTAGTATTTTGGGACAGGGGGGCTACGAGCAGTACTTC
NA	TRBJ1-5	TRBV24-1	once	CATSDLRGSNQPQHF	TGTGCCACCAGTGATTTGAGGGGGAGCAATCAGCCCCAGCATTTT
TRBD1	TRBJ1-2	TRBV27	NA	CASGFDRGTYGYTF	TGTGCCAGCGGATTTGACAGGGGGACCTATGGCTACACCTTC
NA	TRBJ1-5	TRBV28	NA	CASSPRLGRNQPQHF	TGTGCCAGCAGCCCCCGCCTTGGGCGCAATCAGCCCCAGCATTTT
NA	TRBJ2-1	TRBV5-1	NA	CASSSFSGMAGNEQFF	TGCGCCAGCTCATCGTTTTCCGGGATGGCGGGTAATGAGCAGTTCTTC
TRBD2	TRBJ2-1	TRBV5-1	few	CASSLGGTSYFF	TGCGCCAGCAGCTTGGGTGGGACTAGCTACTTCTTC
TRBD2	TRBJ2-5	TRBV27	NA	CASSPTGGDQETQYF	TGTGCCAGCAGTCCCACGGGGGGGGACCAAGAGACCCAGTACTTC
NA	TRBJ1-3	TRBV18	NA	CASSPVGPANRLSGNTIYF	TGTGCCAGCTCACCAGTTGGACCCGCCAACCGCCTATCTGGAAACACCATATATTTT
NA	TRBJ2-4	TRBV6-2/TRBV6-3	once	CASGQDALKNIQYF	TGTGCCAGCGGCCAGGACGCCTTAAAAAACATTCAGTACTTC
NA	TRBJ1-1	TRBV28	NA	CASRLRLADTEAFF	TGTGCCAGCAGACTCAGGCTCGCGGACACCGAAGCTTTCTTT
TRBD2	TRBJ2-4	TRBV7-2	NA	CASSLGLENIQYF	TGTGCCAGCAGCCTGGGACTAGAAAACATTCAGTACTTC
TRBD1	TRBJ2-7	TRBV28	NA	CASSGTVSTYEQYF	TGTGCCAGCTCTGGGACAGTCTCCACCTACGAGCAGTACTTC
TRBD1	TRBJ1-6	TRBV7-8	NA	CASSTFGQGDPPLHF	TGTGCCAGCAGCACCTTCGGGCAGGGGGATCCACCCCTCCACTTT
TRBD2	TRBJ2-2	TRBV5-4	NA	CASSRGLAGSTGELFF	TGTGCCAGCAGCCGGGGACTAGCGGGAAGCACCGGGGAGCTGTTTTTT
NA	TRBJ1-1	TRBV5-1	once	CASSRTVNTEAFF	TGCGCCAGCAGCCGGACGGTGAACACTGAAGCTTTCTTT
TRBD2	TRBJ2-7	TRBV15	NA	CATSRDHSGSPPYEQYF	TGTGCCACCAGCAGAGATCACAGCGGGAGTCCCCCCTACGAGCAGTACTTC
NA	TRBJ1-1	TRBV3-1/TRBV3-2	NA	CASSQMGTEAFF	TGTGCCAGCAGCCAAATGGGTACTGAAGCTTTCTTT
NA	TRBJ1-4	TRBV5-6	NA	CASSPNGITNEKLFF	TGTGCCAGCAGCCCGAACGGGATAACTAATGAAAAACTGTTTTTT
TRBD1	TRBJ1-6	TRBV6-1	NA	CASSDRTGGRNNSPLHF	TGTGCCAGCAGTGACCGTACAGGGGGCCGGAATAATTCACCCCTCCACTTT